One and the same sample provided the 2 T cell receptor beta chains below, sequenced in a study of identical twins. In TCRdb, the 5' RACE reads were re-called with MiXCR into one record per CDR3 protein. The table lists around 300,000 distinct CDR3 sequences, less than 9% of them singletons. The same data also went into a second study, on yellow fever vaccine responses in identical twins.

The sequenced sample was memory (CD45RO+) T cells sorted from blood. The source of these receptors is a young woman in good health.

The table lists this clonotype with many counts. This chain connects TRBV5-5 to TRBJ1-6; no reliable D call. Germline lookup yields CDR1 SGHKS and CDR2 YYEKEE (reference sequence). V was pared by 0 bases and J by 10 bases, with 20 bases between. The CDR3 is 17 residues long. The CDR3 is CASSLGVQPGVWSPLHF. Here the CDR3 DNA reads TGTGCCAGCAGCTTGGGGGTTCAGCCGGGCGTCTGGTCACCCCTCCACTTT. Combining the CDR3 with reference TRBV5-5 and TRBJ1-6 gives the whole variable domain DAGVTQSPTHLIKTRGQQVTLRCSPISGHKSVSWYQQVLGQGPQFIFQYYEKEERGRGNFPDRFSARQFPNYSSELNVNALLLGDSALYLCASSLGVQPGVWSPLHFGNGTRLTVT.

A few counts support this clonotype. V and J are TRBV20-1 and TRBJ2-3; TRBD1 matches at 7 bases. The germline V gene encodes CDR1 DFQATT and CDR2 SNEGSKA (reference sequence). After removal of 5 bases from V and 2 bases from J, the junction contained 10 bases not matched to a gene. The CDR3 runs 15 residues. This CDR3 reads CSALSYQGVTDTQYF. CDR3 nucleotides: TGCAGTGCTCTCAGCTACCAGGGGGTCACAGATACGCAGTATTTT.